The subject of this entry is one T cell receptor beta chain. The time point: new active TB diagnosis, blood taken before or within 7 days of starting treatment. This sample was included in a study of T cells in tuberculosis. This table comes from immunoSEQ multiplex PCR, and its TCRdb copy is limited to in-frame clones, with some not included. The table has tens of thousands of clones, 90% to 95% seen once. V dropped 6 bases and J dropped 7; count of bases not matched to a gene: 11. CDR3 length: 16 amino acids. Germline V gene sequence: CDR1 SNHLY, CDR2 FYNNEI. The clonotype was recovered from an adult with tuberculosis. The specimen comprised PBMCs, sampled at tuberculosis diagnosis. This chain joins TRBV2 and TRBJ2-1; TRBD2 matches at 11 bases. The CDR3 sequence is CASRGLADYGGNEQFF. As DNA, the CDR3 is TGTGCCAGCAGGGGACTAGCGGACTACGGTGGTAATGAGCAGTTCTTC.